This T cell receptor (beta chain) is drawn from a study of blood T cell repertoires in COVID-19. Study-wide context: Spain, Italy and the United States supplied samples that represented acute and convalescent COVID-19. The cDNA or gDNA used as material had been derived from T cells, B-cell-depleted T cells, or PBMCs.

Trimming cost V 0 bases and J 8 bases, with 8 bases left between them. CDR1 and CDR2 (germline): MNHNY, SVGAGI (reference sequence). The CDR3 is 13 amino acids. Per the study methods: For nucleated cells, counts were estimated from reference gene primer amplification. Data came from immunoSEQ multiplex PCR; TCRdb stores just in-frame clones and leaves some out. For V, J and clone size, that table is used; D and trimming come from the DNA. The sample includes 130,000 or so clones, around 88% of them seen just once. This clone has a single count. The clonotype was recovered from a man aged 45-65 years with active or convalescent COVID-19. The specimen sequenced was peripheral blood. The V call is TRBV6-6, the J call TRBJ2-1, with D unclear. In nucleotides, the CDR3 is TGTGCCAGCAGTTACTCGTCATCGGATGAGCAGTTCTTC. Protein product: CASSYSSSDEQFF.